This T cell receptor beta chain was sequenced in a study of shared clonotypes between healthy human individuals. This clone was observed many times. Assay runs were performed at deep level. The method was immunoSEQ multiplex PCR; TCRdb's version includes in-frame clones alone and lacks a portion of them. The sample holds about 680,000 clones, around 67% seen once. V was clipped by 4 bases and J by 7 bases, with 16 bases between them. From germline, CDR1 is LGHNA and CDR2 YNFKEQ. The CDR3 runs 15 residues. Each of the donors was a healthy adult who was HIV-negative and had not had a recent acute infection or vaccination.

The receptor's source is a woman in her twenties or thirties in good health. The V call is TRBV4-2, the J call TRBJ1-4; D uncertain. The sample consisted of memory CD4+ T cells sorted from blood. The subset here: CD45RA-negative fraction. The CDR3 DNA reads TGTGCCAGCAGCCGACCAGGACCGGGTGGTGAAAAACTGTTTTTT. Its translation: CASSRPGPGGEKLFF.